This T cell receptor (beta chain) was observed in a study of shared T cell receptors in the human thymus. Germline lookup yields CDR1 MNHEY and CDR2 SMNVEV (reference sequence). The CDR3 spans 15 residues. The V segment lost 0 bases and the J segment 4 bases; nucleotides outside the gene matches: 1. Generated by immunoSEQ multiplex PCR, the TCRdb table keeps only in-frame clones and is missing some. The sample includes hundreds of thousands of clones, 70% to 90% seen only once; the top ten take around 0.0099%. These records were also assigned to another study, of human thymus T cells. From that study: The thymus tissue came from resections taken during corrective heart surgery.

The receptor comes from a boy under three years old with a congenital heart defect. Sample: thymocytes. The J gene is TRBJ2-7, the V gene TRBV27; 12 bases are shared with TRBD1. The chain's CDR3 is CASSLSGQGAYEQYF. CDR3 DNA sequence: TGTGCCAGCAGTTTATCGGGACAGGGGGCATACGAGCAGTACTTC.